This record concerns one TCR delta chain sequence. Its specificity is unknown. Only one base separates this from a far larger clonotype, so it likely reflects a read error. Different DNA sequences within this sample yield the same CDR3. TCRdb re-analyzed the multiplex PCR reads via CATT. The table lists about 48,000 delta-chain clones, 1.6% of them singletons, with over 6.5% in the top ten. These data are taken from a study of γδ T cells in repeated Plasmodium falciparum infection. Bulk repertoires came from Vgamma9/Vdelta2+ or Vdelta2-negative gammadelta T cells flow-sorted from PBMC. The CDR3 runs 15 residues. The germline V gene has CDR1 TSWWSYY and CDR2 QGS. General observations from the study: Vdelta2-negative gammadelta repertoires, largely Vdelta1+, seemingly showed infection-driven waves of new clonal selection. Vgamma9/Vdelta2+ T cells showed a stable polyclonal repertoire with shared TCRgamma sequences.

Sequenced input: gamma-delta T cells from blood. The chain is built from TRDV1 and TRDJ1, with TRDD3 matching 11 bases. Germline matching of the DNA provided the J gene here, since TCRdb leaves it blank. The clonotype comes from a pool of human donors (malaria-infected and uninfected, not separated). The CDR3 loop reads CALGELSLGDNKLIF. Written as DNA, the CDR3 is TGTGCTCTCGGGGAACTCTCACTGGGGGATAATAAACTCATCTTT.